This record looks at one T cell receptor (beta chain) sequence and its context. Its cognate antigen is unknown. These data originate in a study of beta chain features in type 1 diabetes. What was sequenced were expressed TCRB transcripts, since all of the isolated RNA had been reverse transcribed. Assay used: immunoSEQ multiplex PCR; TCRdb lists only in-frame clones, some missing. This table holds 300,000 to 350,000 clones, around 9.7% found once. Study-wide results and caveats: Whether TCRB rearrangement is influenced by HLA type was left unresolved in this analysis. Moderate yet significant TCRB CDR3 shortening was seen in Type 1 diabetes patients in all four CD4+ subsets. Sequencing used cDNA, and cells with high TCR expression could therefore be over-represented.

This CDR3 has 14 amino acids. Trimming took 2 bases from V and 4 from J, leaving 12 bases between them. Germline V gene data show CDR1 as SGHRS and CDR2 as YFSETQ. Via CD45RO/CCR7/CD25/CD127/CD95/CD27, cells of the CD4+ naive, central memory, regulatory and stem cell-like memory subsets were sorted. Over 95% purity was reached by all sorted populations. The rearrangement joins TRBV5-1 to TRBJ1-1, with D perhaps TRBD1 (5 bases). The source material was central memory CD4+ T cells from blood. The receptor's source is a man aged 25 to 40 with type 1 diabetes. The CDR3 DNA reads as TGCGCCAGCAGCTTTGGCAGGGTAGCCACTGAAGCTTTCTTT. Its translation is CASSFGRVATEAFF.